Listed below are T cell receptor beta chains from one sample, sequenced in a study of blood T cell repertoires in COVID-19. Using immunoSEQ multiplex PCR, the repertoire was profiled, and TCRdb retains in-frame clones only, with some absent. The data contain roughly 170,000 clones, about 87% of them seen just once; the ten biggest clones take up roughly 0.9%. Sequences were obtained from peripheral blood. The receptors were gathered from a young woman who had recovered from COVID-19. The CDR3 runs from the conserved cysteine through the conserved F or W. Each record gives: D gene, V gene, J gene, clone size, CDR3 protein, CDR3 DNA. D genes are given only for firm matches. Size values are once, few and many counts, or a class for expanded clones, and some rows have none.

D gene: TRBD2; V gene: TRBV7-3; J gene: TRBJ2-2; clone size: -; CDR3 protein: CASRSGGRNTGELFF; CDR3 DNA: TGTGCCAGCAGGTCTGGCGGGAGGAACACCGGGGAGCTGTTTTTT
D gene: -; V gene: TRBV6-5; J gene: TRBJ2-7; clone size: -; CDR3 protein: CASSYSRQGGDEQYF; CDR3 DNA: TGTGCCAGCAGTTACTCGAGACAGGGAGGAGACGAGCAGTACTTC
D gene: TRBD2; V gene: TRBV5-4; J gene: TRBJ2-1; clone size: -; CDR3 protein: CASSNVSLAVSYNEQFF; CDR3 DNA: TGTGCCAGCAGTAACGTGTCGCTAGCGGTTTCCTACAATGAGCAGTTCTTC
D gene: -; V gene: TRBV10-3; J gene: TRBJ1-1; clone size: -; CDR3 protein: CAARQDFNTEAFF; CDR3 DNA: TGTGCCGCCCGACAGGACTTTAACACTGAAGCTTTCTTT
D gene: TRBD1; V gene: TRBV7-8; J gene: TRBJ1-2; clone size: -; CDR3 protein: CASSLVWDRGNGDTF; CDR3 DNA: TGTGCCAGCAGCTTAGTTTGGGACAGGGGTAATGGCGACACCTTC
D gene: -; V gene: TRBV7-9; J gene: TRBJ1-2; clone size: -; CDR3 protein: CASSLSTGSRSDGYTF; CDR3 DNA: TGTGCCAGCAGCTTGTCTACAGGTTCTAGATCCGATGGCTACACCTTC
D gene: -; V gene: TRBV5-1; J gene: TRBJ2-1; clone size: once; CDR3 protein: CASSLVPGEDEQFF; CDR3 DNA: TGCGCCAGCAGCTTGGTCCCAGGGGAAGATGAGCAGTTCTTC
D gene: -; V gene: TRBV4-3; J gene: TRBJ1-2; clone size: -; CDR3 protein: CASSQERTANYGYTF; CDR3 DNA: TGCGCCAGCAGCCAAGAACGGACAGCTAACTATGGCTACACCTTC
D gene: -; V gene: TRBV6-2/TRBV6-3; J gene: TRBJ1-6; clone size: -; CDR3 protein: CASSYRGNSPLHF; CDR3 DNA: TGTGCCAGCAGTTACAGAGGGAATTCACCCCTCCACTTT
D gene: -; V gene: TRBV18; J gene: TRBJ2-3; clone size: -; CDR3 protein: CASSPRRDTQYF; CDR3 DNA: TGTGCCAGCTCACCACGTAGAGATACGCAGTATTTT
D gene: TRBD2; V gene: TRBV7-8; J gene: TRBJ2-1; clone size: few; CDR3 protein: CASSPGGGRTYNEQFF; CDR3 DNA: TGTGCCAGCAGTCCCGGGGGGGGTAGGACCTACAATGAGCAGTTCTTC
D gene: -; V gene: TRBV27; J gene: TRBJ2-5; clone size: -; CDR3 protein: CASSSLTSGETQYF; CDR3 DNA: TGTGCCAGCAGTTCCCTAACGAGTGGAGAGACCCAGTACTTC
D gene: -; V gene: TRBV14; J gene: TRBJ1-2; clone size: -; CDR3 protein: CASSLARGSGYGYTF; CDR3 DNA: TGTGCCAGCAGCCTCGCGAGGGGGTCGGGCTATGGCTACACCTTC
D gene: -; V gene: TRBV4-1; J gene: TRBJ2-5; clone size: -; CDR3 protein: CASSKIAGETQYF; CDR3 DNA: TGCGCCAGCAGCAAGATAGCAGGGGAGACCCAGTACTTC
D gene: -; V gene: TRBV19; J gene: TRBJ2-5; clone size: -; CDR3 protein: CASTTGRRGGTQYF; CDR3 DNA: TGTGCCAGTACCACGGGACGCAGGGGTGGGACCCAGTACTTC
D gene: TRBD1; V gene: TRBV24-1; J gene: TRBJ1-2; clone size: -; CDR3 protein: CATSEGTGSGGYTF; CDR3 DNA: TGTGCCACCAGTGAAGGGACAGGGTCGGGGGGCTACACCTTC
D gene: TRBD2; V gene: TRBV2; J gene: TRBJ2-7; clone size: -; CDR3 protein: CASSEGVSGGYEQYF; CDR3 DNA: TGTGCCAGCAGTGAAGGGGTTAGCGGGGGTTACGAGCAGTACTTC
D gene: -; V gene: TRBV9; J gene: TRBJ2-7; clone size: -; CDR3 protein: CASSVQAASYEQYF; CDR3 DNA: TGTGCCAGCAGCGTACAGGCCGCTTCCTACGAGCAGTACTTC
D gene: TRBD1; V gene: TRBV25-1; J gene: TRBJ1-5; clone size: -; CDR3 protein: CASKRGSGTGGNQPQHF; CDR3 DNA: TGTGCCAGCAAACGGGGCTCTGGGACAGGGGGCAATCAGCCCCAGCATTTT
D gene: -; V gene: TRBV12-5; J gene: TRBJ2-3; clone size: -; CDR3 protein: CASAPRETDTQYF; CDR3 DNA: TGTGCTAGTGCACCACGAGAAACGGATACGCAGTATTTT
D gene: TRBD1; V gene: TRBV4-3; J gene: TRBJ2-7; clone size: -; CDR3 protein: CASSQARGSYEQYF; CDR3 DNA: TGCGCCAGCAGCCAAGCCAGGGGGAGCTACGAGCAGTACTTC
D gene: -; V gene: TRBV5-1; J gene: TRBJ1-4; clone size: -; CDR3 protein: CASSPRTANNEKLFF; CDR3 DNA: TGCGCCAGCAGCCCCAGGACAGCTAATAATGAAAAACTGTTTTTT
D gene: -; V gene: TRBV28; J gene: TRBJ1-2; clone size: once; CDR3 protein: CASSPSVSTTYGYTF; CDR3 DNA: TGTGCCAGCAGTCCCTCTGTCTCCACTACCTATGGCTACACCTTC
D gene: -; V gene: TRBV6-5; J gene: TRBJ1-1; clone size: -; CDR3 protein: CASRSPRQSTEAFF; CDR3 DNA: TGTGCCAGCAGATCACCTCGACAGTCCACTGAAGCTTTCTTT
D gene: -; V gene: TRBV27; J gene: TRBJ2-3; clone size: -; CDR3 protein: CASSLGTGRKQRTQYF; CDR3 DNA: TGTGCCAGCAGCCTCGGGACTGGCCGTAAGCAGCGGACGCAGTATTTT
D gene: -; V gene: TRBV6-4; J gene: TRBJ2-2; clone size: -; CDR3 protein: CASSDGPIGTGELFF; CDR3 DNA: TGTGCCAGCAGTGACGGCCCCATTGGTACCGGGGAGCTGTTTTTT
D gene: -; V gene: TRBV11-2; J gene: TRBJ2-1; clone size: -; CDR3 protein: CASSTGTQIRNEQFF; CDR3 DNA: TGTGCCAGCAGCACCGGGACTCAAATACGGAATGAGCAGTTCTTC
D gene: -; V gene: TRBV7-8; J gene: TRBJ1-1; clone size: -; CDR3 protein: CASSAGRRGTEAFF; CDR3 DNA: TGTGCCAGCAGCGCAGGCAGGCGCGGGACTGAAGCTTTCTTT
D gene: TRBD2; V gene: TRBV7-4; J gene: TRBJ2-1; clone size: -; CDR3 protein: CASSHPAVGGSCSNEQFF; CDR3 DNA: TGTGCCAGCAGCCACCCCGCGGTCGGCGGGAGTTGTAGCAATGAGCAGTTCTTC
D gene: TRBD2; V gene: TRBV4-3; J gene: TRBJ2-2; clone size: once; CDR3 protein: CASSQLPGLRAGGELFF; CDR3 DNA: TGCGCCAGCAGCCAACTGCCGGGACTACGGGCCGGCGGGGAGCTGTTTTTT
D gene: -; V gene: TRBV9; J gene: TRBJ2-5; clone size: -; CDR3 protein: CASSVGGSVQETQYF; CDR3 DNA: TGTGCCAGCAGCGTAGGGGGTAGCGTCCAAGAGACCCAGTACTTC
D gene: TRBD1; V gene: TRBV30; J gene: TRBJ1-1; clone size: -; CDR3 protein: CAWSGGDRGATEAFF; CDR3 DNA: TGTGCCTGGAGTGGGGGAGACAGGGGAGCTACTGAAGCTTTCTTT
D gene: -; V gene: TRBV15; J gene: TRBJ2-6; clone size: once; CDR3 protein: CATSRIMSGANVLTF; CDR3 DNA: TGTGCCACCAGCAGAATCATGTCTGGGGCCAACGTCCTGACTTTC
D gene: -; V gene: TRBV6-2/TRBV6-3; J gene: TRBJ1-1; clone size: -; CDR3 protein: CASSPLGIEYTEAFF; CDR3 DNA: TGTGCCAGCAGCCCACTAGGGATCGAGTACACTGAAGCTTTCTTT
D gene: -; V gene: TRBV29-1; J gene: TRBJ1-4; clone size: -; CDR3 protein: CSVEDRGKGKLFF; CDR3 DNA: TGCAGCGTTGAAGATCGTGGGAAGGGGAAACTGTTTTTT
D gene: -; V gene: TRBV7-8; J gene: TRBJ1-2; clone size: -; CDR3 protein: CASSLDSNYGYTF; CDR3 DNA: TGTGCCAGCAGCTTGGACAGTAACTATGGCTACACCTTC
D gene: -; V gene: TRBV19; J gene: TRBJ1-5; clone size: -; CDR3 protein: CASSIVVTGTGNQPQHF; CDR3 DNA: TGTGCCAGTAGTATAGTAGTTACAGGTACAGGCAATCAGCCCCAGCATTTT
D gene: -; V gene: TRBV11-2; J gene: TRBJ2-2; clone size: -; CDR3 protein: CASSLVPDREGGELFF; CDR3 DNA: TGTGCCAGCAGCTTAGTACCGGACAGGGAGGGCGGGGAGCTGTTTTTT
D gene: -; V gene: TRBV3-1/TRBV3-2; J gene: TRBJ1-1; clone size: -; CDR3 protein: CASSHRVNTEAFF; CDR3 DNA: TGTGCCAGCAGCCACAGGGTGAACACTGAAGCTTTCTTT
D gene: -; V gene: TRBV27; J gene: TRBJ2-2; clone size: -; CDR3 protein: CASSSPTRVNTGELFF; CDR3 DNA: TGTGCCAGCTCATCCCCCACACGGGTGAACACCGGGGAGCTGTTTTTT
D gene: -; V gene: TRBV19; J gene: TRBJ2-4; clone size: -; CDR3 protein: CASSSPPGRVAKNIQYF; CDR3 DNA: TGTGCCAGTAGTTCCCCCCCGGGCAGGGTAGCCAAAAACATTCAGTACTTC
D gene: -; V gene: TRBV14; J gene: TRBJ1-6; clone size: -; CDR3 protein: CASSQAGWGSPLHF; CDR3 DNA: TGTGCCAGCAGCCAAGCAGGGTGGGGATCACCCCTCCACTTT
D gene: TRBD2; V gene: TRBV7-9; J gene: TRBJ2-7; clone size: -; CDR3 protein: CASSPGLAGAIYEQYF; CDR3 DNA: TGTGCCAGCAGCCCCGGACTAGCGGGGGCCATATACGAGCAGTACTTC
D gene: -; V gene: TRBV5-7; J gene: TRBJ1-1; clone size: -; CDR3 protein: CASSLGGTQNTEAFF; CDR3 DNA: TGTGCCAGCAGCTTGGGGGGGACACAGAACACTGAAGCTTTCTTT
D gene: -; V gene: TRBV15; J gene: TRBJ1-1; clone size: few; CDR3 protein: CATSSPRQDTEAFF; CDR3 DNA: TGTGCCACCAGCAGTCCCCGACAGGACACTGAAGCTTTCTTT
D gene: TRBD1; V gene: TRBV10-3; J gene: TRBJ1-2; clone size: -; CDR3 protein: CAIMTQGASVYGYTF; CDR3 DNA: TGTGCCATTATGACCCAGGGGGCAAGCGTGTATGGCTACACCTTC
D gene: TRBD1; V gene: TRBV5-1; J gene: TRBJ2-5; clone size: -; CDR3 protein: CASSLEGGRETQYF; CDR3 DNA: TGCGCCAGCAGCTTGGAAGGGGGCAGAGAGACCCAGTACTTC
D gene: -; V gene: TRBV7-9; J gene: TRBJ2-2; clone size: once; CDR3 protein: CASSLASEGTGELFF; CDR3 DNA: TGTGCCAGCAGCTTAGCGTCGGAGGGCACCGGGGAGCTGTTTTTT